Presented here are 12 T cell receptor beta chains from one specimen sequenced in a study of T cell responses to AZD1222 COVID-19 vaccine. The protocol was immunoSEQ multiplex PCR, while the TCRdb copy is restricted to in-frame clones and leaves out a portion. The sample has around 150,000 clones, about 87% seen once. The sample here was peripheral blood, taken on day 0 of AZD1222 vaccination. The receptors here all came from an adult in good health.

Here the CDR3 DNA reads TGTGCCAGCAGCCGGGACAGCTCCCTTAAAGCTAACTATGGCTACACCTTC. Translated: CASSRDSSLKANYGYTF. This rearrangement joins TRBV5-5 to TRBJ1-2, with 7 bases identical to TRBD1. CDR1 and CDR2 (germline): SGHKS, YYEKEE (reference sequence). CDR3 length: 17 amino acids. V lost 4 bases, J lost 0 bases, and 12 bases stayed unmatched.

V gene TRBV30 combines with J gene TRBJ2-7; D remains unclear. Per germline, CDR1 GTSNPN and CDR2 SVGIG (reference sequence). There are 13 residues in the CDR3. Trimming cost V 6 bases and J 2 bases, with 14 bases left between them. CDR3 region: CACGGKPTYEQYF. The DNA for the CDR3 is TGTGCCTGTGGCGGAAAACCCACCTACGAGCAGTACTTC.

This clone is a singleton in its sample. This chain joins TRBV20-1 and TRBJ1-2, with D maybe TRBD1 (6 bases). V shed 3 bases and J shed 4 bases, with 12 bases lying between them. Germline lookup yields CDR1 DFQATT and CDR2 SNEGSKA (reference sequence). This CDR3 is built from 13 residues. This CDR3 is CSASPTGFYGYTF. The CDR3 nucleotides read TGCAGTGCTAGTCCGACAGGTTTCTATGGCTACACCTTC.

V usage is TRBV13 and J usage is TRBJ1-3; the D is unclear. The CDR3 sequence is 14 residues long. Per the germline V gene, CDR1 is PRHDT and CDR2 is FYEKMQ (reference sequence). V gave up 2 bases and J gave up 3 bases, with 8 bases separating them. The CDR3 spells CASSLIAGGNTIYF. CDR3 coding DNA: TGTGCCAGCAGCTTAATAGCCGGTGGAAACACCATATATTTT.

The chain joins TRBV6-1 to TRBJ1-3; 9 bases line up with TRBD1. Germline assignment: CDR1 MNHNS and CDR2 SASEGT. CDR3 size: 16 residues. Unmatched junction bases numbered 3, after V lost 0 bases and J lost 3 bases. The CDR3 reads CASSEARDRDGNTIYF. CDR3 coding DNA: TGTGCCAGCAGTGAAGCCAGGGACAGGGATGGAAACACCATATATTTT.

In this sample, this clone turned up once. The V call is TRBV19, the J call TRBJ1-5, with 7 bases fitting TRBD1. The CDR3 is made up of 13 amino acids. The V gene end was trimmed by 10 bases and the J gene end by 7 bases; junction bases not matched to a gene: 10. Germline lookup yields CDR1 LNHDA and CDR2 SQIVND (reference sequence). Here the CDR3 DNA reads TGTGCCACCGCAACAGGGGCTGGGCAGCCCCAGCATTTT. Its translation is CATATGAGQPQHF.

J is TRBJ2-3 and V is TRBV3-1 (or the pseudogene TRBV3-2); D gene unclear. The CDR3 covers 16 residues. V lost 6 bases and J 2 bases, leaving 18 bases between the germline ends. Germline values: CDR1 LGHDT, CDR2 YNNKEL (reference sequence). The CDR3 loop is CASSHIDFPTTDTQYF. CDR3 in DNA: TGTGCCAGCAGTCACATCGACTTTCCTACCACAGATACGCAGTATTTT.

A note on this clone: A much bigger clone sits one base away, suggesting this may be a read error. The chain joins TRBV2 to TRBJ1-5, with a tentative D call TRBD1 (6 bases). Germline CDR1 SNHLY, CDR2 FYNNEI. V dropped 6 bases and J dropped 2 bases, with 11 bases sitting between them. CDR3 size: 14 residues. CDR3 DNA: TGTGCCAGCAGCCGACAGGTCGGCAATCAGCCCCAGCATTTT. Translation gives CASSRQVGNQPQHF.

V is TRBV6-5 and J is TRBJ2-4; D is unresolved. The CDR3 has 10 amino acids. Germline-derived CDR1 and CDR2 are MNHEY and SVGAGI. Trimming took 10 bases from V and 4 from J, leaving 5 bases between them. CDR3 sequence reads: CATEKNIQYF. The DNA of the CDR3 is TGTGCCACCGAGAAAAACATTCAGTACTTC.

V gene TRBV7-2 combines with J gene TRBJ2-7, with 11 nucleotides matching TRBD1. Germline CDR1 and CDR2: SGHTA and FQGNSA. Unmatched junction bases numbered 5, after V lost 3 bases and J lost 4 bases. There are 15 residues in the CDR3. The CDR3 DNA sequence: TGTGCCAGCAGCTTTTCCGGGACAGGGGGGTACGAGCAGTACTTC. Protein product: CASSFSGTGGYEQYF.

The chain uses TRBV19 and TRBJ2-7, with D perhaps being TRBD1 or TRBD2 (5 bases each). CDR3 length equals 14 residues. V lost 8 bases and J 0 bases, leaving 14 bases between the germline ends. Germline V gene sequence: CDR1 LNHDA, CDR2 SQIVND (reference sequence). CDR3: CASGATGSSYEQYF. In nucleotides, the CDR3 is TGTGCCAGTGGGGCGACGGGAAGCTCCTACGAGCAGTACTTC.

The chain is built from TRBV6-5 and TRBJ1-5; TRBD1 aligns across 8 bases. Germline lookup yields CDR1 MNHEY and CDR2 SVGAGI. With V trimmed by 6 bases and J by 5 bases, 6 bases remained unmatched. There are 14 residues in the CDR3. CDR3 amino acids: CASSPTGVYQPQHF. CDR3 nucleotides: TGTGCCAGCAGCCCGACAGGGGTTTATCAGCCCCAGCATTTT.